Presented here are 16 T cell receptor beta chains from one specimen sequenced in a study of CD8 T cells in ankylosing spondylitis. One entry per CDR3 protein results from TCRdb running MiXCR on the 5' RACE reads. The sample records 350,000 to 450,000 distinct CDR3 sequences, roughly 22% being singletons. Specimen: blood, either unsorted or a sorted T cell fraction (not recorded which). Receptor source: a male donor with ankylosing spondylitis or in good health (not recorded which).

The rearrangement links TRBV12-3 or TRBV12-4 to TRBJ2-5; D is tentatively TRBD1 or TRBD2 (5 bases each). The CDR3 loop spans 17 amino acids. The V gene lost 10 bases and the J gene lost 5 bases, with 29 bases spanning the gap. The CDR3 protein is CAICSEGTDSGWETQYF. The DNA for the CDR3 is TGTGCCATCTGCTCTGAGGGGACGGACTCTGGTTGGGAGACCCAGTACTTC.

This clonotype was counted a few times. This chain links TRBV7-2 with TRBJ1-2; D perhaps matches TRBD1 (6 bases). This CDR3 has 15 amino acids. CDR1 is SGHTA and CDR2 is FQGNSA in the germline V gene. V lost 5 bases and J lost 3, with 16 bases in between. The CDR3 coding sequence is TGTGCCAGCAGCCCCTTACCACAGGGCGACTATGGCTACACCTTC. Translation: CASSPLPQGDYGYTF.

This clonotype was detected ten times or more. This rearrangement joins TRBV12-3 or TRBV12-4 to TRBJ1-5; no clear D. The germline V and J ends were trimmed by 5 bases and 4 bases, with 9 bases remaining between them. The CDR3 contains 13 residues. CDR3 in amino acids: CASSPGRNQPQHF. The CDR3 DNA follows: TGTGCCAGCAGTCCGGGCCGAAATCAGCCCCAGCATTTT.

The sample holds one count of this clonotype. The chain is built from TRBV12-3 or TRBV12-4 and TRBJ1-5, with 9 nucleotides matching TRBD1. CDR3 length: 15 residues. V lost 7 bases and J lost 1; bases outside the gene matches: 5. In DNA form, the CDR3 reads TGTGCCAGCACCCGGACAGGGGTAAGCAATCAGCCCCAGCATTTT. Amino acids: CASTRTGVSNQPQHF.

V usage is TRBV2 and J usage is TRBJ2-5; D gene ambiguous. Per the germline V gene, CDR1 is SNHLY and CDR2 is FYNNEI. The CDR3 has 11 amino acids. V lost 9 bases to trimming and J lost 4 bases, with 9 bases between them. The CDR3 coding sequence is TGTGCCAGTCTTGAGACAGAGACCCAGTACTTC. As protein: CASLETETQYF.

The genes are TRBV12-3 or TRBV12-4 and TRBJ2-1, with 13 bases lining up with TRBD2. V dropped 3 bases and J dropped 1; count of bases not matched to a gene: 6. The CDR3 has 18 residues. Here the CDR3 reads CASSLGTSGVPSYNEQFF. CDR3 DNA: TGTGCCAGCAGTTTGGGGACTAGCGGGGTTCCTTCCTACAATGAGCAGTTCTTC.

The chain carries TRBV4-2 and TRBJ2-4; D perhaps matches TRBD2 (6 bases). Germline V gene sequence: CDR1 LGHNA, CDR2 YNFKEQ. The CDR3 consists of 16 residues. V lost 4 bases and J 0 bases, leaving 13 bases between the germline ends. The CDR3 is CASSPEWGLAKNIQYF. The CDR3 nucleotides are TGTGCCAGCAGCCCGGAGTGGGGACTAGCCAAAAACATTCAGTACTTC.

This clonotype was detected a few times. This chain uses TRBV7-9 with TRBJ2-7, with D possibly being TRBD1 or TRBD2 (6 bases each). This CDR3 is 15 amino acids long. Germline CDR1 SEHNR, CDR2 FQNEAQ (reference sequence). Between the trimmed V and J ends, which lost 1 base and 4 bases, there was a span of 14 bases. The CDR3 protein is CASSLGPGASYEQYF. The CDR3 nucleotides are TGTGCCAGCAGCTTAGGTCCGGGGGCCTCTTACGAGCAGTACTTC.

The rearrangement links TRBV6-2 or TRBV6-3 to TRBJ2-2, with D perhaps matching TRBD2 (6 bases). V was trimmed by 6 bases and J by 0 bases, leaving 20 bases between them. Germline CDR1 is MNHEY and CDR2 is SVGEGT. The CDR3 loop spans 18 amino acids. CDR3 sequence reads: CASRFSPGLPANTGELFF. CDR3 sequence (DNA): TGTGCCAGCAGGTTCTCCCCGGGACTCCCAGCGAACACCGGGGAGCTGTTTTTT.

The V and J genes are TRBV5-1 and TRBJ2-7; D is uncertain. V shed 0 bases and J shed 5 bases, with 9 bases lying between them. Germline V gene lookup returns CDR1 SGHRS and CDR2 YFSETQ. The CDR3 sequence is 13 residues long. CDR3: CASSLESADEQYF. CDR3 nucleotide sequence: TGCGCCAGCAGCTTGGAGTCGGCCGACGAGCAGTACTTC.

V usage is TRBV28 and J usage is TRBJ2-5, with D maybe TRBD2 (5 bases). The CDR3 spans 14 residues. V lost 5 bases and J lost 5, with 15 bases in between. The germline gives CDR1 MDHEN, CDR2 SYDVKM. This CDR3 is CASSPRRRGETQYF. CDR3 coding DNA: TGTGCCAGCAGTCCGCGGCGTCGCGGGGAGACCCAGTACTTC.

This clonotype has more than one count but fewer than ten. The gene calls are TRBV20-1 and TRBJ2-7; TRBD1 matches 8 bases. Germline V lookup: CDR1 DFQATT, CDR2 SNEGSKA (reference sequence). The trim removed 0 bases at V and 3 bases at J, leaving 10 bases unmatched. This CDR3 spans 16 amino acids. CDR3 DNA: TGCAGTGCTAGAGATTCGGACAGGGAAGTGCGCTACGAGCAGTACTTC. Encoded protein: CSARDSDREVRYEQYF.

The gene calls are TRBV9 and TRBJ2-7, with D perhaps matching TRBD1 (5 bases). The germline CDR1 and CDR2 sequences are SGDLS and YYNGEE. The CDR3 extends over 14 amino acids. V gave up 3 bases and J gave up 3 bases, with 13 bases separating them. This CDR3 reads CASSATEIYYEQYF. The CDR3 nucleotides are TGTGCCAGCAGCGCGACAGAGATCTACTACGAGCAGTACTTC.

The sample holds a few counts of this clonotype. The rearrangement uses TRBV13 and TRBJ2-3; D remains unclear. CDR1 and CDR2 (germline): PRHDT, FYEKMQ (reference sequence). The V gene lost 2 bases and the J gene lost 0 bases, with 6 bases spanning the gap. This CDR3 is built from 14 residues. The CDR3 spells CASSLFGSTDTQYF. CDR3 coding DNA: TGTGCCAGCAGCTTATTCGGTAGCACAGATACGCAGTATTTT. The whole variable domain, filled in from reference TRBV13 and TRBJ2-3, reads AAGVIQSPRHLIKEKRETATLKCYPIPRHDTVYWYQQGPGQDPQFLISFYEKMQSDKGSIPDRFSAQQFSDYHSELNMSSLELGDSALYFCASSLFGSTDTQYFGPGTRLTVL.

The table lists this clonotype with many counts. The chain carries TRBV29-1 and TRBJ2-3, with D perhaps matching TRBD1 (5 bases). The germline CDR1 and CDR2 sequences are SQVTM and ANQGSEA. V was clipped by 4 bases and J by 4 bases, with 6 bases between them. The CDR3 contains 11 residues. The CDR3 region has the DNA TGCAGCGTTGGGGGCGCAGATACGCAGTATTTT. The encoded protein is CSVGGADTQYF.

The table lists this clonotype with a few counts. This chain joins TRBV7-3 and TRBJ2-2; 8 bases map to TRBD1. CDR1 is SGHTA, CDR2 FQGTGA, per germline. Germline trimming cut 3 bases from V and 0 bases from J; bases unmatched to any gene: 3. This CDR3 comprises 16 residues. The DNA of the CDR3 is TGTGCCAGCAGCTTCTGGGACAGGACGAACACCGGGGAGCTGTTTTTT. Translation: CASSFWDRTNTGELFF.